Listed below are T cell receptor beta chains from one sample, sequenced in a study of human T cells and chemical hapten exposure. TCRdb processed the RACE reads anew with MiXCR; each CDR3 protein has one entry. The sample holds about 120,000 distinct CDR3 sequences, roughly 13% seen once. Specimen: whole blood, collected in connection with sensitization to the hapten diphenylcyclopropenone (DPC). These receptors all stem from a woman between 18 and 29 years old with alopecia areata. Some clones in this sample may be carry-over from other donors' samples. Both conserved end residues are part of each CDR3. Fields, in order: J gene, V gene, D gene, clone size, CDR3 DNA, CDR3 protein. D genes are given only for firm matches. Where a row states a size, it is once, few, many or the class of an expanded clone; other rows omit it.

j_gene: TRBJ2-1
v_gene: TRBV20-1
d_gene: -
abundance: many
CDR3nt: TGCAGTGCTAGAGATTTGCTAAGCCGATCCTACAATGAGCAGTTCTTC
CDR3aa: CSARDLLSRSYNEQFF

j_gene: TRBJ2-1
v_gene: TRBV12-5
d_gene: TRBD2
abundance: many
CDR3nt: TGTGCTAGTGGTTTGGTACATTTGGCTAGCGGGGAAAGCTCCTACAATGAGCAGTTCTTC
CDR3aa: CASGLVHLASGESSYNEQFF

j_gene: TRBJ1-1
v_gene: TRBV28
d_gene: -
abundance: few
CDR3nt: TGTGCCAGCAGATTGTTATTGCAGAAGACTGAAGCTTTCTTT
CDR3aa: CASRLLLQKTEAFF

j_gene: TRBJ1-1
v_gene: TRBV18
d_gene: -
abundance: -
CDR3nt: TGTGCCAGCTCTCCAAACAGGGTCGGGAACACTGAAGCTTTCTTT
CDR3aa: CASSPNRVGNTEAFF

j_gene: TRBJ2-3
v_gene: TRBV7-2
d_gene: TRBD2
abundance: -
CDR3nt: TGTGCCAGCAGCCTAAGAGGACTAGCGGGGGGGCTTGCCACAGATACGCAGTATTTT
CDR3aa: CASSLRGLAGGLATDTQYF

j_gene: TRBJ1-6
v_gene: TRBV4-3
d_gene: -
abundance: few
CDR3nt: TGCGCCAGCAGCCAAGATCGATGGACAGCAAATTCACCCCTCCACTTT
CDR3aa: CASSQDRWTANSPLHF

j_gene: TRBJ2-5
v_gene: TRBV23-1
d_gene: -
abundance: -
CDR3nt: TGCGCCAGCAGTCCAAGGGACTTCCAAGAGACCCAGTACTTC
CDR3aa: CASSPRDFQETQYF

j_gene: TRBJ2-2
v_gene: TRBV5-1
d_gene: -
abundance: -
CDR3nt: TGCGCCAGCAGCGTCCAGGTTAGCACCGGGGAGCTGTTTTTT
CDR3aa: CASSVQVSTGELFF

j_gene: TRBJ2-5
v_gene: TRBV9
d_gene: -
abundance: -
CDR3nt: TGTGCCAGCAGCGCGAGGGCATTCGAAGAGACCCAGTACTTC
CDR3aa: CASSARAFEETQYF

j_gene: TRBJ2-7
v_gene: TRBV29-1
d_gene: -
abundance: -
CDR3nt: TGCAGCGTGCAGCTGGGGCAGGGGACCTACGAGCAGTACTTC
CDR3aa: CSVQLGQGTYEQYF

j_gene: TRBJ1-1
v_gene: TRBV4-3
d_gene: -
abundance: -
CDR3nt: TGCGCCAGCAGCCAGGGCGGGGATCTCACTGAAGCTTTCTTT
CDR3aa: CASSQGGDLTEAFF

j_gene: TRBJ2-3
v_gene: TRBV7-9
d_gene: -
abundance: few
CDR3nt: TGTGCCAGCAGCCAAACTGGGCCTTTGGGAGGTACGCAGTATTTT
CDR3aa: CASSQTGPLGGTQYF

j_gene: TRBJ2-1
v_gene: TRBV6-2/TRBV6-3
d_gene: TRBD2
abundance: many
CDR3nt: TGTGCCAGCGAGTTACGGGCGGGGGGCCGGAATGAGCAGTTCTTC
CDR3aa: CASELRAGGRNEQFF

j_gene: TRBJ2-1
v_gene: TRBV9
d_gene: -
abundance: -
CDR3nt: TGTGCCAGCAGCGCGACAGAACTCTACAATGAGCAGTTCTTC
CDR3aa: CASSATELYNEQFF

j_gene: TRBJ2-3
v_gene: TRBV7-9
d_gene: -
abundance: few
CDR3nt: TGTGCCAGCAGCTTAAAGACCGTTCTGGTCACAGATACGCAGTATTTT
CDR3aa: CASSLKTVLVTDTQYF

j_gene: TRBJ1-2
v_gene: TRBV5-5
d_gene: TRBD1
abundance: few
CDR3nt: TGTGCCAGCAGCTTGACAGGGGACTATGGCTACACCTTC
CDR3aa: CASSLTGDYGYTF

j_gene: TRBJ2-2
v_gene: TRBV7-2
d_gene: -
abundance: few
CDR3nt: TGTGCCAGCAGCTTAATATTCACCGGGGAGCTGTTTTTT
CDR3aa: CASSLIFTGELFF

j_gene: TRBJ1-5
v_gene: TRBV2
d_gene: -
abundance: -
CDR3nt: TGTGCCAGCAGGGTGGAACATCAGCCCCAGCATTTT
CDR3aa: CASRVEHQPQHF

j_gene: TRBJ1-6
v_gene: TRBV6-5
d_gene: -
abundance: few
CDR3nt: TGTGCCAGCAGTGAGAAACCCTGGACGGTTAATTCACCCCTCCACTTT
CDR3aa: CASSEKPWTVNSPLHF

j_gene: TRBJ2-3
v_gene: TRBV25-1
d_gene: -
abundance: few
CDR3nt: TGTGCCAGCAGTGGTGAAGCCGGGACTGGGGCCAAACCCCTGTACACAGATACGCAGTATTTT
CDR3aa: CASSGEAGTGAKPLYTDTQYF

j_gene: TRBJ2-1
v_gene: TRBV7-8
d_gene: TRBD2
abundance: -
CDR3nt: TGTGCCAGCAGCCTCCCGGGCGGGGGTCGCTCCTACAATGAGCAGTTCTTC
CDR3aa: CASSLPGGGRSYNEQFF

j_gene: TRBJ2-3
v_gene: TRBV6-5
d_gene: -
abundance: once
CDR3nt: TGTGCCAGCAGTTACGACAGCCGGCACGGCACAGATACGCAGTATTTT
CDR3aa: CASSYDSRHGTDTQYF

j_gene: TRBJ1-4
v_gene: TRBV11-2
d_gene: TRBD1
abundance: -
CDR3nt: TGTGCCAGCAGCCTGGGACAGGGGATGTCTAATGAAAAACTGTTTTTT
CDR3aa: CASSLGQGMSNEKLFF

j_gene: TRBJ2-7
v_gene: TRBV6-5
d_gene: -
abundance: -
CDR3nt: TGTGCCAGCATCAAAACCTCGGGCGAGCAGTACTTC
CDR3aa: CASIKTSGEQYF

j_gene: TRBJ1-2
v_gene: TRBV5-4
d_gene: -
abundance: few
CDR3nt: TGTGCCAGCAGCTTGGTAGGGGATGGCTACACCTTC
CDR3aa: CASSLVGDGYTF

j_gene: TRBJ1-3
v_gene: TRBV20-1
d_gene: -
abundance: -
CDR3nt: TGCAGTGCTAGAGATCTTGAAGTGGGCGCATCTGGAAACACCATATATTTT
CDR3aa: CSARDLEVGASGNTIYF

j_gene: TRBJ2-1
v_gene: TRBV20-1
d_gene: TRBD2
abundance: -
CDR3nt: TGCAGTGCCACCCTCCTTAGCGGGGGTCCCCGGGGGCAGTTCTTC
CDR3aa: CSATLLSGGPRGQFF

j_gene: TRBJ2-3
v_gene: TRBV28
d_gene: TRBD2
abundance: many
CDR3nt: TGTGCCAGCAGTTCCCCGGGGGGGCCGAGCACAGATACGCAGTATTTT
CDR3aa: CASSSPGGPSTDTQYF

j_gene: TRBJ1-5
v_gene: TRBV20-1
d_gene: TRBD1
abundance: many
CDR3nt: TGCAGTGCCCTATGGGACAGGGGTTCGCAGCGCAATCAGCCCCAGCATTTT
CDR3aa: CSALWDRGSQRNQPQHF

j_gene: TRBJ2-3
v_gene: TRBV11-2
d_gene: -
abundance: few
CDR3nt: TGTGCCAGCAGCTCTAGGTCAGATACGCAGTATTTT
CDR3aa: CASSSRSDTQYF

j_gene: TRBJ1-1
v_gene: TRBV12-3/TRBV12-4
d_gene: TRBD1
abundance: many
CDR3nt: TGTGCCAGCAGTTTAGGGACAGGGGTCACTGAAGCTTTCTTT
CDR3aa: CASSLGTGVTEAFF

j_gene: TRBJ2-5
v_gene: TRBV6-5
d_gene: TRBD2
abundance: many
CDR3nt: TGTGCCAGCAGTCTCGGACTAGCGGCTCAAGAGACCCAGTACTTC
CDR3aa: CASSLGLAAQETQYF

j_gene: TRBJ1-5
v_gene: TRBV11-2
d_gene: -
abundance: -
CDR3nt: TGTGCCAGCAGCTCCTTTAGCAATCAGCCCCAGCATTTT
CDR3aa: CASSSFSNQPQHF

j_gene: TRBJ1-4
v_gene: TRBV7-2
d_gene: -
abundance: few
CDR3nt: TGTGCCAGCGGAAACATGCTACCTGGGGTGGGTGAAAAACTGTTTTTT
CDR3aa: CASGNMLPGVGEKLFF

j_gene: TRBJ2-7
v_gene: TRBV19
d_gene: -
abundance: few
CDR3nt: TGTGCCAGTAGTATAGCAGCTACTTCCTACGAGCAGTACTTC
CDR3aa: CASSIAATSYEQYF

j_gene: TRBJ1-4
v_gene: TRBV18
d_gene: TRBD1
abundance: many
CDR3nt: TGTGCCAGCTCACAACAGGGGACTAATGAAAAACTGTTTTTT
CDR3aa: CASSQQGTNEKLFF

j_gene: TRBJ2-3
v_gene: TRBV11-3
d_gene: -
abundance: few
CDR3nt: TGTGCCAGCAGCTTAGAAACCCAATCAACGCAGTATTTT
CDR3aa: CASSLETQSTQYF

j_gene: TRBJ2-6
v_gene: TRBV7-8
d_gene: TRBD1
abundance: -
CDR3nt: TGTGCCAGCAGGGAGAAAGGGGGCACTGGGGCCAACGTCCTGACTTTC
CDR3aa: CASREKGGTGANVLTF

j_gene: TRBJ1-1
v_gene: TRBV14
d_gene: TRBD1
abundance: -
CDR3nt: TGTGCCAGCAGCCTCTCCGGGACAGGGTCTGAAGCTTTCTTT
CDR3aa: CASSLSGTGSEAFF

j_gene: TRBJ1-4
v_gene: TRBV12-3/TRBV12-4
d_gene: TRBD1
abundance: -
CDR3nt: TGTGCCAGCAGCACCAGGGGGGTTCGTGAAAAACTGTTTTTT
CDR3aa: CASSTRGVREKLFF

j_gene: TRBJ1-1
v_gene: TRBV12-3/TRBV12-4
d_gene: -
abundance: -
CDR3nt: TGTGCCAGCAGGGACGGGAACACTGAAGCTTTCTTT
CDR3aa: CASRDGNTEAFF

j_gene: TRBJ1-5
v_gene: TRBV7-9
d_gene: -
abundance: few
CDR3nt: TGTGCCAGCAGCCCCTGGGAGCCCAATCAGCCCCAGCATTTT
CDR3aa: CASSPWEPNQPQHF

j_gene: TRBJ2-7
v_gene: TRBV29-1
d_gene: TRBD1
abundance: -
CDR3nt: TGCAGCGTTGGGACAGGGGATGACGAGCAGTACTTC
CDR3aa: CSVGTGDDEQYF

j_gene: TRBJ1-4
v_gene: TRBV7-2
d_gene: TRBD1
abundance: few
CDR3nt: TGTGCCAGCAACCGTATTCTACAGGGGTTGGGTGAAAAACTGTTTTTT
CDR3aa: CASNRILQGLGEKLFF

j_gene: TRBJ2-1
v_gene: TRBV2
d_gene: -
abundance: -
CDR3nt: TGTGCCAGCAGTGAAGGTTTCGGCAATGAGCAGTTCTTC
CDR3aa: CASSEGFGNEQFF

j_gene: TRBJ2-3
v_gene: TRBV5-6
d_gene: -
abundance: few
CDR3nt: TGTGCCAGCAGCTTTAAAACCCGGTTGGGGGATACGCAGTATTTT
CDR3aa: CASSFKTRLGDTQYF

j_gene: TRBJ2-3
v_gene: TRBV20-1
d_gene: -
abundance: few
CDR3nt: TGCAGTGCTAGGGTTACTAGCCTAAATACGCAGTATTTT
CDR3aa: CSARVTSLNTQYF

j_gene: TRBJ1-5
v_gene: TRBV6-2/TRBV6-3
d_gene: TRBD1
abundance: few
CDR3nt: TGTGCCAGCAGTTCTCCGGAGACAGGGGGCTTTCAGCCCCAGCATTTT
CDR3aa: CASSSPETGGFQPQHF